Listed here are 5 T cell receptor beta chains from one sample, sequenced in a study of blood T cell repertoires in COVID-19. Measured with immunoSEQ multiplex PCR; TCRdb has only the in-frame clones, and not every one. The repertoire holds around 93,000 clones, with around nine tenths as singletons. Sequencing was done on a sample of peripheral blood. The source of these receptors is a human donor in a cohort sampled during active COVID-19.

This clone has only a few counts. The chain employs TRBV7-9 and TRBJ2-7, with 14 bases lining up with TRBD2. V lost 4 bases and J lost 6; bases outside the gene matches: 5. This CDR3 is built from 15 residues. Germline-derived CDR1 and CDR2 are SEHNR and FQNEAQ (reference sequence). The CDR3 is CASSYGTSGGTEQYF. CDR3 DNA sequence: TGTGCCAGCAGCTATGGGACTAGCGGGGGTACCGAGCAGTACTTC.

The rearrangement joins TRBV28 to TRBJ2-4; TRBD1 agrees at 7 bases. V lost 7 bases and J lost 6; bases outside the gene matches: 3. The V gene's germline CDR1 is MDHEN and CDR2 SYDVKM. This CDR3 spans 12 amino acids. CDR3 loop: CASTTGINIQYF. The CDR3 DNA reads TGTGCCAGCACGACAGGGATAAACATTCAGTACTTC.

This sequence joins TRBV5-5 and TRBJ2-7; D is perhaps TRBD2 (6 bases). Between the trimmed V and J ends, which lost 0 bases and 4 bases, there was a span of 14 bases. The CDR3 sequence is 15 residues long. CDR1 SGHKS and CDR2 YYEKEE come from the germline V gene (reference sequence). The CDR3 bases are TGTGCCAGCAGCTTGGGGACTAACGCCCTGTACGAGCAGTACTTC. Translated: CASSLGTNALYEQYF.

The CDR3 DNA reads as TGTGCCAGCAGTTTAAGGCAGGACTATGGCTACACCTTC. This encodes CASSLRQDYGYTF. The V call is TRBV28, the J call TRBJ1-2, with unresolved D. Germline assignment: CDR1 MDHEN and CDR2 SYDVKM. The length of the CDR3 is 13 residues. The ends were cut back, 2 bases at V and 3 bases at J, with 7 bases in the middle.

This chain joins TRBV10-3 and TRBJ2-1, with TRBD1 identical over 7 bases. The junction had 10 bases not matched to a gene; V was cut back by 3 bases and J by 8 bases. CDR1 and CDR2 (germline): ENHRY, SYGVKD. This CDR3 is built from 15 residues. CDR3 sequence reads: CAISDRQGVGDEQFF. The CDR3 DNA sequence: TGTGCCATCAGTGATAGACAGGGTGTAGGCGATGAGCAGTTCTTC.